Below are 4 T cell receptor beta chains sequenced from a single sample in a study of blood T cell repertoires in COVID-19. TCRdb keeps only in-frame clones here, not all; method: immunoSEQ multiplex PCR. The data contain 200,000 to 250,000 clones, approximately 83% of them seen just once; the ten biggest clones take up approximately 5.7%. Sequences were obtained from peripheral blood. These receptors were collected from a human donor in a cohort sampled during active COVID-19.

The chain is built from TRBV5-6 and TRBJ1-1; no firm D call. The CDR3 length is 11 residues. V dropped 5 bases and J dropped 3 bases, with 5 bases sitting between them. Germline-derived CDR1 and CDR2 are SGHDT and YYEEEE. The CDR3 nucleotides are TGTGCCAGCAGTCTAGACACTGAAGCTTTCTTT. Translation: CASSLDTEAFF.

A note on this clone: Other DNA sequences in this sample translate to the same CDR3. V is TRBV5-1 and J is TRBJ2-1; 7 bases agree with TRBD2. V dropped 0 bases and J dropped 4; count of bases not matched to a gene: 4. Looked up from germline, CDR1 is SGHRS and CDR2 is YFSETQ. The CDR3 consists of 15 residues. The CDR3 is CASSLEGGGYNEQFF. The CDR3 bases are TGCGCCAGCAGCTTGGAGGGCGGGGGTTACAATGAGCAGTTCTTC.

The J gene is TRBJ2-5, the V gene TRBV5-1; D perhaps matches TRBD1 (6 bases). The V end was cut by 3 bases, the J end by 4 bases, with 13 bases between. The CDR3 has 14 amino acids. Germline values: CDR1 SGHRS, CDR2 YFSETQ. CDR3 coding DNA: TGCGCCAGCAGCTCACAGGGAGAAATAGAGACCCAGTACTTC. It translates to CASSSQGEIETQYF. Complete variable domain (other parts from reference TRBV5-1 and TRBJ2-5): KAGVTQTPRYLIKTRGQQVTLSCSPISGHRSVSWYQQTPGQGLQFLFEYFSETQRNKGNFPGRFSGRQFSNSRSEMNVSTLELGDSALYLCASSSQGEIETQYFGPGTRLLVL.

CDR3 loop: CASSTVIAGTQYF. As DNA, the CDR3 is TGTGCCAGCAGTACCGTCATAGCGGGTACGCAGTATTTT. V gene TRBV6-5 combines with J gene TRBJ2-3; 7 bases fit TRBD2. Germline assignment: CDR1 MNHEY and CDR2 SVGAGI. The CDR3 is 13 residues long. Trimming took 5 bases from V and 8 from J; bases not matched to a gene: 7.